The 20 T cell receptor beta chains below all came from one sample that was sequenced in a study of PD-1 blockade in classical Hodgkin lymphoma. Time point given: cycle 4 day 1 (C4D1), after less than 7 weeks of nivolumab. Each patient relapsed following autologous stem cell transplantation, and prior brentuximab vedotin exposure differed. Negative selection with magnets was how CD8+ T cells were isolated from the thawed PBMCs. Only in-frame clones appear in the TCRdb table, and some are missing; sequencing was by immunoSEQ multiplex PCR. The sample yields roughly 20,000 clones, about 88% seen once. The sample here was CD8+ T cells from blood, taken before the fourth cycle of nivolumab. The receptors derive from a human donor with classical Hodgkin lymphoma.

The rearrangement uses TRBV4-1 and TRBJ2-3; D call uncertain. V lost 1 base and J 4 bases, leaving 12 bases between the germline ends. The CDR3 sequence is 15 residues long. Germline CDR1 reads MGHRA; CDR2 reads YSYEKL. CDR3: CASSQVRLTSDTQYF. The CDR3 DNA reads as TGCGCCAGCAGCCAAGTCCGCCTGACCTCAGATACGCAGTATTTT.

The chain joins TRBV5-1 to TRBJ2-7; D gene uncertain. With 1 base removed from V and 2 bases from J, the gap between germline ends came to 4 bases. The V gene's germline CDR1 is SGHRS and CDR2 YFSETQ. This CDR3 has 12 amino acids. Here the CDR3 reads CASSLPPYEQYF. In DNA form, the CDR3 reads TGCGCCAGCAGCTTGCCCCCCTACGAGCAGTACTTC.

This sequence joins TRBV13 and TRBJ2-2; TRBD2 agrees at 7 bases. Trimming at V came to 0 bases and at J to 6 bases, leaving 7 bases not matched to a gene. Germline V gene data show CDR1 as PRHDT and CDR2 as FYEKMQ (reference sequence). This CDR3 is built from 16 residues. The DNA of the CDR3 is TGTGCCAGCAGCTTAGGGTGGACTAGTGGTGCCGGGGAGCTGTTTTTT. Translation gives CASSLGWTSGAGELFF.

In this sample, this clone turned up once. The chain recombines TRBV20-1 with TRBJ2-3; D gene ambiguous. The CDR3 runs 11 residues. Germline V lookup: CDR1 DFQATT, CDR2 SNEGSKA (reference sequence). V lost 0 bases to trimming and J lost 6 bases, with 4 bases between them. CDR3 DNA: TGCAGTGCTAGAGAGGTCGATACGCAGTATTTT. Translated: CSAREVDTQYF.

This rearrangement joins TRBV18 to TRBJ2-2, with D tentatively TRBD2 (6 bases). CDR3 length equals 18 residues. Per germline, CDR1 KGHSH and CDR2 LQKENI. V was trimmed by 3 bases and J by 4 bases, leaving 21 bases between them. The CDR3, as DNA: TGTGCCAGCTCACCCTCCGGCCCCGGGAGCCCGATCACCGGGGAGCTGTTTTTT. As protein: CASSPSGPGSPITGELFF.

The chain couples TRBV7-3 to TRBJ1-6; D gene uncertain. CDR3 length: 16 amino acids. The V gene's germline CDR1 is SGHTA and CDR2 FQGTGA. V lost 0 bases, J lost 0 bases, and 6 bases lay in between. The CDR3 spells CASSLTGSSYNSPLHF. In DNA, the CDR3 is TGTGCCAGCAGCTTAACGGGGAGCTCCTATAATTCACCCCTCCACTTT.

This clone was found once. The rearrangement joins TRBV27 to TRBJ2-5; no definite D call. V was pared by 2 bases and J by 0 bases, with 4 bases between. Per germline, CDR1 MNHEY and CDR2 SMNVEV (reference sequence). This CDR3 contains 13 residues. The CDR3 bases are TGTGCCAGCAGTTTACGGTACCAAGAGACCCAGTACTTC. Protein: CASSLRYQETQYF.

V usage is TRBV2 and J usage is TRBJ2-7; D is ambiguous. This CDR3 region has 16 residues. Germline CDR1 and CDR2: SNHLY and FYNNEI. Deletions cut 0 bases from V and 2 bases from J, with 14 bases between. Here the CDR3 reads CASSEAPGPAAYEQYF. Written as DNA, the CDR3 is TGTGCCAGCAGTGAAGCGCCGGGCCCGGCGGCCTACGAGCAGTACTTC.

The genes are TRBV11-2 and TRBJ1-1; no reliable D call. V dropped 3 bases and J dropped 5 bases, with 7 bases sitting between them. The CDR3 contains 12 residues. Germline CDR1 SGHAT, CDR2 FQNNGV. Here the CDR3 reads CASSFALTEAFF. DNA of the CDR3: TGTGCCAGCAGCTTCGCACTGACTGAAGCTTTCTTT.

V usage is TRBV5-6 and J usage is TRBJ2-3, with D possibly being TRBD1 (6 bases). This CDR3 region has 12 residues. The germline V and J ends were trimmed by 4 bases and 6 bases, with 9 bases remaining between them. The germline CDR1 and CDR2 sequences are SGHDT and YYEEEE. The CDR3 DNA reads TGTGCCAGCAGCCCTCAGGGGGATACGCAGTATTTT. Protein product: CASSPQGDTQYF.

The V and J genes are TRBV27 and TRBJ2-7, with 8 nucleotides matching TRBD2. The germline V gene encodes CDR1 MNHEY and CDR2 SMNVEV (reference sequence). The CDR3 totals 15 residues. The V gene end was trimmed by 3 bases and the J gene end by 2 bases; junction bases not matched to a gene: 6. The CDR3 reads CASSFGGRNTYEQYF. For the CDR3, the DNA is TGTGCCAGCAGTTTTGGCGGGAGGAATACCTACGAGCAGTACTTC.

The chain links TRBV16 to TRBJ2-1; TRBD1 aligns across 8 bases. Germline V gene data show CDR1 as KGHSY and CDR2 as FQNENV. The CDR3 has 17 residues. Trimming cost V 1 base and J 1 base; bases outside gene matches: 6. The CDR3 bases are TGTGCCAGCAGCCAATTTAGACAGGGGCTTTCCTACAATGAGCAGTTCTTC. Translation: CASSQFRQGLSYNEQFF.

This clone was seen a handful of times. The chain employs TRBV30 and TRBJ1-2; D might be TRBD1 (5 bases). Trimming shortened V by 4 bases and J by 3 bases, and 12 bases separated the two germline ends. This CDR3 is 13 amino acids long. CDR1 is GTSNPN, CDR2 SVGIG, per germline (reference sequence). CDR3 sequence reads: CAWTVPGDYGYTF. As DNA, the CDR3 is TGTGCCTGGACTGTACCGGGGGACTATGGCTACACCTTC.

The chain recombines TRBV18 with TRBJ1-1; no reliable D call. V dropped 2 bases and J dropped 3 bases, with 10 bases sitting between them. Germline CDR1 and CDR2: KGHSH and LQKENI. The CDR3 has 14 amino acids. Here the CDR3 reads CASSPTTLDTEAFF. The CDR3, as DNA: TGTGCCAGCTCACCAACCACCCTGGACACTGAAGCTTTCTTT.

This clone has just one count. V is TRBV27 and J is TRBJ2-5; 7 bases are a match to TRBD1. V was clipped by 4 bases and J by 6 bases; unmatched bases: 8. Germline V lookup: CDR1 MNHEY, CDR2 SMNVEV (reference sequence). The CDR3 spans 14 residues. The chain's CDR3 is CASSSSTGRKTQYF. CDR3 nucleotide sequence: TGTGCCAGCAGTTCATCGACAGGGCGGAAGACCCAGTACTTC.

The chain couples TRBV27 to TRBJ2-2; 13 bases line up with TRBD2. CDR3 size: 17 residues. The germline gives CDR1 MNHEY, CDR2 SMNVEV (reference sequence). J lost 11 bases, V lost 5 bases, and 14 bases had no gene match. Here the CDR3 reads CASSIRSLAGGPLELFF. The CDR3 nucleotides read TGTGCCAGCAGTATCCGATCACTAGCGGGAGGGCCCCTTGAGCTGTTTTTT.

This clone has more than one count but fewer than ten. This sequence joins TRBV5-4 and TRBJ1-2; no firm D call. This CDR3 comprises 11 residues. V shed 2 bases and J shed 8 bases, with 7 bases lying between them. In germline, CDR1 is SGHNT, CDR2 YYREEE (reference sequence). The CDR3 reads CASSFLSGYTF. Written as DNA, the CDR3 is TGTGCCAGCAGCTTCCTCAGCGGCTACACCTTC. The variable domain in full, with the rest retrieved from reference TRBV5-4 and TRBJ1-2, is ETGVTQSPTHLIKTRGQQVTLRCSSQSGHNTVSWYQQALGQGPQFIFQYYREEENGRGNFPPRFSGLQFPNYSSELNVNALELDDSALYLCASSFLSGYTFGSGTRLTVV.

This chain uses TRBV7-9 with TRBJ1-5; weak D call: TRBD1 (6 bases). V was cut by 1 base and J by 7 bases, with 14 bases left in between. This CDR3 contains 15 residues. Germline V gene sequence: CDR1 SEHNR, CDR2 FQNEAQ (reference sequence). CDR3 sequence (DNA): TGTGCCAGCAGCTTAGAGGGGACATCCGCCCAGCCCCAGCATTTT. As protein: CASSLEGTSAQPQHF.

CDR3 DNA sequence: TGTGCCAGCAGCCAAGTTTGGGGGGGCTGGCAGTACTTC. It encodes CASSQVWGGWQYF. This chain connects TRBV14 to TRBJ2-5; D is perhaps TRBD2 (7 bases). CDR1 is SGHDN and CDR2 is FVKESK in the germline V gene. V was pared by 1 base and J by 11 bases, with 14 bases between. The CDR3 is 13 residues long.

This chain connects TRBV11-3 to TRBJ2-1, with no clear D. Germline V gene data show CDR1 as SGHNT and CDR2 as YENEEA. The CDR3 covers 13 residues. Trimming pared 3 bases from V and 8 bases from J, leaving 11 bases between. The CDR3, as DNA: TGTGCCAGCAGCTTTAGGGCCATAGATGAGCAGTTCTTC. Residues: CASSFRAIDEQFF.